This TCR beta chain was captured by sequencing in a study of blood T cell repertoires in COVID-19. Assay: immunoSEQ multiplex PCR; the TCRdb copy retains only in-frame clones and omits some. The sample yields 200,000 to 300,000 clones, about 89% seen once. This clone has only one observation. The CDR3 is 16 amino acids. V lost 4 bases to trimming and J lost 3 bases, with 19 bases between them. The germline gives CDR1 MDHEN, CDR2 SYDVKM. Sequencing input: PBMCs or T cells enriched from blood (not recorded which). The V call is TRBV28, the J call TRBJ2-7, with TRBD2 as a possible D gene (8 bases). The receptor's source is a man aged 35 to 55 who had recovered from COVID-19. CDR3: CASSSTGPGGNYEQYF. CDR3 nucleotides: TGTGCCAGCAGTTCGACAGGGCCGGGGGGGAACTACGAGCAGTACTTC.